The T cell receptor (beta chain) under discussion was sequenced for a study of T cells in Graves' hyperthyroidism and ophthalmopathy. Germline CDR1 reads SGDLS; CDR2 reads YYNGEE. The J segment lost 4 bases and the V segment lost 0 bases, leaving 7 bases of the junction unmatched. The length of the CDR3 is 16 residues. Amplification yielded TCR beta CDR3 regions, with RNA transcripts as the source. An initial round of RT-PCR targeting the TCR CDR3 relied on the HTBI primer set. TCRdb re-derived calls from the multiplex PCR reads in MiXCR, one entry per CDR3 protein. The table has some 500,000 distinct CDR3 sequences, around 14% seen once.

The sample taken for sequencing was blood. J is TRBJ2-5 and V is TRBV9; 9 nucleotides align to TRBD2. This TCR derives from a woman in her late teens or twenties with Graves' hyperthyroidism. CDR3 residues: CASSVGGRARGETQYF. DNA of the CDR3: TGTGCCAGCAGCGTAGGCGGGAGGGCCCGGGGAGAGACCCAGTACTTC.